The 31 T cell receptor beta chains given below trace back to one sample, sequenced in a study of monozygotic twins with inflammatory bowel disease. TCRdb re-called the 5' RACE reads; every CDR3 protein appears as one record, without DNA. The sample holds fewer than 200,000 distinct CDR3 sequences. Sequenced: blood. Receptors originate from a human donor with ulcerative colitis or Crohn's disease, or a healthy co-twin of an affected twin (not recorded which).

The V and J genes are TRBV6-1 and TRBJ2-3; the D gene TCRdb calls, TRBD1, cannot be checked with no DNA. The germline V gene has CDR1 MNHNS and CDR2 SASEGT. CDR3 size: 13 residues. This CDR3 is CATVVGQADTQYF.

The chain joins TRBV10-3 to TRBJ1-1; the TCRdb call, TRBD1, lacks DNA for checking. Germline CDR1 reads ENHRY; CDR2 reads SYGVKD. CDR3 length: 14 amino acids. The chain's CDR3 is CAISESGGQREAFF.

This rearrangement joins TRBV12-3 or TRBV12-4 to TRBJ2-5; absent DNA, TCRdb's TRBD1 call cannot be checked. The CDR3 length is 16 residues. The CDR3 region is CASSSPQGGLGETQYF.

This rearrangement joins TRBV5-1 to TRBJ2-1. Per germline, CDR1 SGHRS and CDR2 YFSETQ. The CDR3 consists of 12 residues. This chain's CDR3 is CASSQNLNEQFF.

CDR3 residues: CASSPDSTGELFF. The chain employs TRBV7-9 and TRBJ2-2; no DNA is available, so the TRBD1 call from TCRdb remains unchecked. The CDR3 covers 13 residues. Germline loops: CDR1 SEHNR, CDR2 FQNEAQ (reference sequence).

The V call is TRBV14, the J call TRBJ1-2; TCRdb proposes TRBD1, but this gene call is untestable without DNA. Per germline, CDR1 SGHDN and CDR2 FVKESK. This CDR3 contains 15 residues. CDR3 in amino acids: CASSRGTSAFYGYTF.

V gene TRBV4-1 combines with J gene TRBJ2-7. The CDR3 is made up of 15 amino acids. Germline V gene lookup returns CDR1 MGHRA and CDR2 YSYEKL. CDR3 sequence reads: CASSQDPQGPYEQYF.

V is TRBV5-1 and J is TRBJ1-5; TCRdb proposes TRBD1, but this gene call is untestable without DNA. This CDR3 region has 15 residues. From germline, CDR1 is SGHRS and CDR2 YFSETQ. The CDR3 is CASSPTGGANQPQHF.

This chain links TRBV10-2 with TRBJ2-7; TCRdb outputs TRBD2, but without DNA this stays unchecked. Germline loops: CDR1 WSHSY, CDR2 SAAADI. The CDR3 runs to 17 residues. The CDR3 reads CAIDPPGLAASPYEQYF.

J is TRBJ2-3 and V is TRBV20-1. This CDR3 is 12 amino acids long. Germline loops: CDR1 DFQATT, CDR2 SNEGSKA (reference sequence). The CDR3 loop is CSAPLFSDTQYF.

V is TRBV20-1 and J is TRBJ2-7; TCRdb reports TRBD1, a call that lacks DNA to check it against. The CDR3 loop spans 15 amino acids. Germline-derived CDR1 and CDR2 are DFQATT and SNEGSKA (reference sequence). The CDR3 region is CSARDMGQDFYEQYF.

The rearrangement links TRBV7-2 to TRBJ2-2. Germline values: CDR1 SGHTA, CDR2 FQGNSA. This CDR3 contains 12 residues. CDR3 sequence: CASSLRFGELFF. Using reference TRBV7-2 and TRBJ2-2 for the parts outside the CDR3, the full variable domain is GAGVSQSPSNKVTEKGKDVELRCDPISGHTALYWYRQSLGQGLEFLIYFQGNSAPDKSGLPSDRFSAERTGGSVSTLTIQRTQQEDSAVYLCASSLRFGELFFGEGSRLTVL.

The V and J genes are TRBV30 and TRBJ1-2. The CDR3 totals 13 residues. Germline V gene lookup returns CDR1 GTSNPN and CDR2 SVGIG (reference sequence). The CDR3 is CAWSVVLFRQLFF. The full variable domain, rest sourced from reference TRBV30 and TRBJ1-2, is SQTIHQWPATLVQPVGSPLSLECTVEGTSNPNLYWYRQAAGRGLQLLFYSVGIGQISSEVPQNLSASRPQDRQFILSSKKLLLSDSGFYLCAWSVVLFRQLFFGSGTRLTVV.

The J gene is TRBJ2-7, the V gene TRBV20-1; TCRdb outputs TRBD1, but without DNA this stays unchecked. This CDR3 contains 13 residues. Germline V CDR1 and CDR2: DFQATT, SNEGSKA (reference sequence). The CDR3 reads CSASDRESYEQYF.

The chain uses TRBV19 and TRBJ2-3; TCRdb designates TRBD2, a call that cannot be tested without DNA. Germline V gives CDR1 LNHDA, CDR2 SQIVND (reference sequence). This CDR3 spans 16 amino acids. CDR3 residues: CASSIGLAASTDTQYF.

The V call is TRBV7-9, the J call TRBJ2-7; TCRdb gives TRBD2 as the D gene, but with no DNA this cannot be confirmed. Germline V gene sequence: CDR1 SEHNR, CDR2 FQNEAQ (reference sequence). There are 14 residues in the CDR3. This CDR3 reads CASSPSGTRGEQYF.

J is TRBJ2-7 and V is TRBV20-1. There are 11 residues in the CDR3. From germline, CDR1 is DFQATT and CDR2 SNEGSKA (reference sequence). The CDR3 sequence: CSVGSPYEQYF.

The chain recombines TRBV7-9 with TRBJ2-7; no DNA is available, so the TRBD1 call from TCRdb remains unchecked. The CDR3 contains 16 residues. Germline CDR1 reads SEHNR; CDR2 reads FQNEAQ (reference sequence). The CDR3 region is CASSRAVDRRTYEQYF.

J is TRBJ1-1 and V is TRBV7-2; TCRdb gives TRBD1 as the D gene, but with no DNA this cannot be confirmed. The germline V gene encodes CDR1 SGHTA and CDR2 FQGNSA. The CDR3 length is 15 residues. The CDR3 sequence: CASSLADPGDTEAFF.

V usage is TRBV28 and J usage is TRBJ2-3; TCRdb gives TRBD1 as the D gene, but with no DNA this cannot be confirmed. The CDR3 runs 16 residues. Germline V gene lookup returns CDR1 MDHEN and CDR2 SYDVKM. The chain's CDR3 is CASSLIRQGGTDTQYF.

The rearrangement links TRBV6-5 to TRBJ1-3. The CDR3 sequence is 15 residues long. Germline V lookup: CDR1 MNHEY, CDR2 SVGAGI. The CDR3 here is CASSYPDGPGNTIYF.

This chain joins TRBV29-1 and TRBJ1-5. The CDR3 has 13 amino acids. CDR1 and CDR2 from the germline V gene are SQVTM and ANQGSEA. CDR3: CSVAWSWDQPQHF.

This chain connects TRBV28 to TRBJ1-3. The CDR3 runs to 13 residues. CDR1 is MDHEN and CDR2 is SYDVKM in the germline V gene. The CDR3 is CASSLSARNTIYF.

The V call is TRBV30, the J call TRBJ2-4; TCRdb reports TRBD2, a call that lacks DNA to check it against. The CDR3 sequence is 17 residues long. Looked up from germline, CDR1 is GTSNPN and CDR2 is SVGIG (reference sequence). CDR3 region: CAWTRGSGGLRVNIQYF. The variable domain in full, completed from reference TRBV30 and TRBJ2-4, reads SQTIHQWPATLVQPVGSPLSLECTVEGTSNPNLYWYRQAAGRGLQLLFYSVGIGQISSEVPQNLSASRPQDRQFILSSKKLLLSDSGFYLCAWTRGSGGLRVNIQYFGAGTRLSVL.

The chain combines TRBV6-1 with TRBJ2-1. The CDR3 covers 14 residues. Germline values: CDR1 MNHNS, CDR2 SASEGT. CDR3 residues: CASSEGIALNEQFF.

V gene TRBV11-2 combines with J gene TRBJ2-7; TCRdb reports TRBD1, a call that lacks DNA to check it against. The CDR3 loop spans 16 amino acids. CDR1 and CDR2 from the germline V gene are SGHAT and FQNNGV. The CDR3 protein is CASSKGGSIGDYEQYF.

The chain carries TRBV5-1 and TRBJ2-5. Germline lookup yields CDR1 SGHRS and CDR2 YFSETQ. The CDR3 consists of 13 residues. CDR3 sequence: CASSYGRQETQYF.

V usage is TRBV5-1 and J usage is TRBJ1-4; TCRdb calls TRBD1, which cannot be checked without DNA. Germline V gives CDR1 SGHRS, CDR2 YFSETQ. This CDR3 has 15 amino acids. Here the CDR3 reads CASSTGTATNEKLFF.

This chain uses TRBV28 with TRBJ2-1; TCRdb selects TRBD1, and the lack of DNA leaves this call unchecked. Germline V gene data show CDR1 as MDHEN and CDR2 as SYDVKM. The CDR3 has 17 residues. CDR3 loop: CASITTRTGSSYNEQFF.

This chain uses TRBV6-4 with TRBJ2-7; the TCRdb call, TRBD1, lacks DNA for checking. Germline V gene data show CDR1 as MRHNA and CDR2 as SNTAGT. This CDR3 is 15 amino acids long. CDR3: CASSAQTGAAYEQYF.

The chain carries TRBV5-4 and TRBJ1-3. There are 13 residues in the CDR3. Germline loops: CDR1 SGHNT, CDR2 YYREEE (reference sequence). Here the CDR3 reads CASSTSVGDTIYF.